One sample yielded the 18 T cell receptor beta chains listed below, sequenced in a study of shared clonotypes between healthy human individuals. This table comes from immunoSEQ multiplex PCR, and its TCRdb copy is limited to in-frame clones, with some not included. The data contain under 1,100,000 clones, about 75% of them seen just once; the ten biggest clones take up roughly 1.4%. Sequencing was performed on memory CD4+ T cells sorted from blood. Sample subset: CD45RA-negative fraction. Every receptor here comes from a man aged 18 to 30 in good health.

Here the CDR3 reads CASSLALSVYEQYF. The CDR3 coding sequence is TGTGCCAGCAGCTTAGCCCTTAGTGTCTACGAGCAGTACTTC. The chain is built from TRBV7-8 and TRBJ2-7; D unresolved. V lost 0 bases and J 3 bases, leaving 9 bases between the germline ends. The CDR3 sequence is 14 residues long. The V gene's germline CDR1 is SGHVS and CDR2 FQNEAQ. The full variable domain, rest sourced from reference TRBV7-8 and TRBJ2-7, is GAGVSQSPRYKVAKRGQDVALRCDPISGHVSLFWYQQALGQGPEFLTYFQNEAQLDKSGLPSDRFFAERPEGSVSTLKIQRTQQEDSAVYLCASSLALSVYEQYFGPGTRLTVT.

V and J are TRBV14 and TRBJ1-2; TRBD1 matches at 7 bases. CDR3 size: 18 residues. The ends lost 3 bases at V and 2 bases at J; junction bases unmatched: 15. Germline V lookup: CDR1 SGHDN, CDR2 FVKESK. CDR3 in DNA: TGTGCCAGCAGCCAGTTATCGGGGACAGTCGCCGACAACTATGGCTACACCTTC. Residues: CASSQLSGTVADNYGYTF.

The V gene is TRBV19, the J gene TRBJ1-4; 10 positions agree with TRBD1. The junction had 4 bases not matched to a gene; V was cut back by 6 bases and J by 0 bases. Germline V lookup: CDR1 LNHDA, CDR2 SQIVND (reference sequence). CDR3 length equals 16 residues. Here the CDR3 DNA reads TGTGCCAGTAGAGACAGGGGGCCGGCAACTAATGAAAAACTGTTTTTT. Translated: CASRDRGPATNEKLFF. Supplemented by reference TRBV19 and TRBJ1-4, the full variable domain reads DGGITQSPKYLFRKEGQNVTLSCEQNLNHDAMYWYRQDPGQGLRLIYYSQIVNDFQKGDIAEGYSVSREKKESFPLTVTSAQKNPTAFYLCASRDRGPATNEKLFFGSGTQLSVL.

This chain connects TRBV18 to TRBJ1-3; D is unclear. The CDR3 is 16 residues long. The V end was cut by 2 bases, the J end by 0 bases, with 11 bases between. The germline V gene has CDR1 KGHSH and CDR2 LQKENI. CDR3 amino acids: CASSPSAEPSGNTIYF. The CDR3 DNA sequence: TGTGCCAGCTCACCAAGCGCGGAGCCCTCTGGAAACACCATATATTTT.

The chain carries TRBV28 and TRBJ1-1, with a weak D call TRBD1 (6 bases). Looked up from germline, CDR1 is MDHEN and CDR2 is SYDVKM. The CDR3 runs to 14 residues. V shed 8 bases and J shed 5 bases, with 18 bases lying between them. The CDR3 reads CASSRGGRRTEAFF. The CDR3 DNA follows: TGTGCCAGCTCTAGGGGGGGTAGGAGGACTGAAGCTTTCTTT.

The genes are TRBV7-6 and TRBJ2-2; TRBD1 matches at 8 bases. Germline values: CDR1 SGHVS, CDR2 FNYEAQ. V shed 5 bases, J shed 5 bases, and the junction held 7 bases outside the gene matches. The CDR3 has 15 amino acids. This CDR3 reads CASSLDRGGTGELFF. Written as DNA, the CDR3 is TGTGCCAGCAGCCTCGACAGGGGTGGGACCGGGGAGCTGTTTTTT.

The genes are TRBV5-1 and TRBJ1-5; D perhaps matches TRBD1 (6 bases). The CDR3 covers 15 residues. Looked up from germline, CDR1 is SGHRS and CDR2 is YFSETQ. Trimming removed 4 bases at V and 2 bases at J, with 13 bases between. CDR3 nucleotide sequence: TGCGCCAGCAGCGAGGGAGGGGGGGGCAATCAGCCCCAGCATTTT. Translation gives CASSEGGGGNQPQHF.

The CDR3 coding sequence is TGTGCCAGCAGGGGACTCCACCTCTCCTACGAGCAGTACTTC. The encoded protein is CASRGLHLSYEQYF. The chain uses TRBV6-5 and TRBJ2-7, with D possibly matching TRBD2 (6 bases). The CDR3 length is 14 residues. Trimming left V 6 bases short and J 0 bases short, with 12 bases between. Germline V gene data show CDR1 as MNHEY and CDR2 as SVGAGI.

This chain joins TRBV19 and TRBJ2-1; D unclear. Germline CDR1 reads LNHDA; CDR2 reads SQIVND (reference sequence). Trimming stripped 5 bases from V and 0 bases from J, with 17 bases between. CDR3 length: 17 amino acids. CDR3 coding DNA: TGTGCCAGTAGTCCTCAGAGTAGAGAGCGCTCCTACAATGAGCAGTTCTTC. Protein: CASSPQSRERSYNEQFF.

The chain has TRBV5-8 and TRBJ2-7; TRBD2 might be the D (8 bases). The CDR3 covers 17 residues. Trimming took off 1 base at V and 4 bases at J, with 21 bases between the two ends. Looked up from germline, CDR1 is SGHTS and CDR2 is YDEGEE. The CDR3 sequence is CASSLLIAGQTFYEQYF. The CDR3 coding sequence is TGTGCCAGCAGCTTGCTCATAGCGGGACAGACTTTTTACGAGCAGTACTTC.

The CDR3, as DNA: TGTGCCAGCAGCCCCGCTGGGGAGCGGACAGATACGCAGTATTTT. This sequence encodes CASSPAGERTDTQYF. The V call is TRBV6-5, the J call TRBJ2-3; D may be TRBD2 (5 bases). The CDR3 has 15 residues. V was clipped by 6 bases and J by 3 bases, with 16 bases between them. In germline, CDR1 is MNHEY, CDR2 SVGAGI.

This clone turned up a few times. At one end the junction does not follow the germline gene, possibly because of a read error. The V call is TRBV7-9, the J call TRBJ2-1, with unresolved D. Germline-derived CDR1 and CDR2 are SEHNR and FQNEAQ (reference sequence). The CDR3 has 12 residues. CDR3 sequence (DNA): TGTGCCAGCAGCTTAGAAGACAAAGAGCAGTTCTTC. Amino acid sequence: CASSLEDKEQFF.

This chain links TRBV7-9 with TRBJ1-2; weak D call: TRBD1 (5 bases). CDR3 length equals 14 residues. Per the germline V gene, CDR1 is SEHNR and CDR2 is FQNEAQ (reference sequence). V lost 5 bases and J lost 6, with 16 bases in between. The CDR3 sequence: CASSTAPRANGYTF. The CDR3 region has the DNA TGTGCCAGCAGCACCGCACCCAGGGCCAATGGCTACACCTTC.

The chain combines TRBV7-9 with TRBJ1-2; TRBD1 matches 8 bases. Looked up from germline, CDR1 is SEHNR and CDR2 is FQNEAQ (reference sequence). The V gene end was trimmed by 3 bases and the J gene end by 7 bases; junction bases not matched to a gene: 10. CDR3 size: 15 residues. CDR3 bases: TGTGCCAGCAGCTTGACGACGGACAGGGTGCTTGGCTACACCTTC. Its protein product is CASSLTTDRVLGYTF.

This chain uses TRBV6-5 with TRBJ2-7, with D perhaps matching TRBD1 or TRBD2 (5 bases each). The CDR3 spans 15 residues. The V gene's germline CDR1 is MNHEY and CDR2 SVGAGI. V lost 6 bases and J lost 4, with 19 bases in between. The CDR3 here is CASSSPHGTGYEQYF. The CDR3 DNA reads as TGTGCCAGCAGCTCACCTCACGGGACGGGGTACGAGCAGTACTTC.

The chain links TRBV6-1 to TRBJ2-2; D is possibly TRBD1 (5 bases). Trimming stripped 7 bases from V and 6 bases from J, with 18 bases between. This CDR3 spans 15 amino acids. Germline lookup yields CDR1 MNHNS and CDR2 SASEGT. The CDR3 DNA sequence: TGTGCCAGCAATTGGGATAGGGGAAGTGCCGGGGAGCTGTTTTTT. Protein sequence: CASNWDRGSAGELFF.

The chain combines TRBV28 with TRBJ2-7; a possible D gene is TRBD2 (6 bases). Germline V CDR1 and CDR2: MDHEN, SYDVKM. The CDR3 contains 16 residues. Trimming removed 5 bases from V and 0 bases from J, with 17 bases in between. The CDR3 loop is CASSAPLAGNSYEQYF. The CDR3 DNA follows: TGTGCCAGCAGTGCCCCCCTGGCGGGAAACTCCTACGAGCAGTACTTC.

The V call is TRBV18, the J call TRBJ1-6; tentative D call: TRBD1 (5 bases). The CDR3 consists of 15 residues. Germline CDR1 and CDR2: KGHSH and LQKENI. V was shortened by 8 bases and J by 6 bases, with 17 bases between the two germline ends. The CDR3 spells CASEGTPWGNSPLHF. As DNA, the CDR3 is TGTGCCAGCGAGGGGACCCCTTGGGGTAATTCACCCCTCCACTTT.